This is a list of T cell receptor beta chains from one sample in a study of blood T cell repertoires in COVID-19. Here immunoSEQ multiplex PCR was the method, and the copy in TCRdb shows in-frame clones only, minus some. The table has about 44,000 clones, under 90% seen once; the top ten hold approximately 4.1%. What was sequenced was peripheral blood. All receptors derive from a woman between 70 and 85 years old with acute or convalescent COVID-19. Both conserved end residues are part of each CDR3. The order of the fields is V gene, clone size, J gene, D gene, CDR3 DNA, CDR3 protein. The D gene is left open where the match is weak. The size field is filled for only some rows; it gives once, few, many or a size class.

v_gene: TRBV7-3; abundance: NA; j_gene: TRBJ2-3; d_gene: TRBD2; CDR3nt: TGTGCCAGCAGCACAGGACTAGCGGGGTACACAGATACGCAGTATTTT; CDR3aa: CASSTGLAGYTDTQYF
v_gene: TRBV4-1; abundance: once; j_gene: TRBJ2-5; d_gene: NA; CDR3nt: TGCGCCAGCAGTACCGGGACATTGGAGACCCAGTACTTC; CDR3aa: CASSTGTLETQYF
v_gene: TRBV9; abundance: once; j_gene: TRBJ2-2; d_gene: NA; CDR3nt: TGTGCCAGCAGCGGGTTAGATAACACCGGGGAGCTGTTTTTT; CDR3aa: CASSGLDNTGELFF
v_gene: TRBV10-2; abundance: NA; j_gene: TRBJ2-3; d_gene: NA; CDR3nt: TGCGCCAGCAGTGAACTCGTGGATACGCAGTATTTT; CDR3aa: CASSELVDTQYF
v_gene: TRBV12-3/TRBV12-4; abundance: NA; j_gene: TRBJ1-1; d_gene: NA; CDR3nt: TGTGCCAGCAGTCAAAATCAGGGGATTGAAGCTTTCTTT; CDR3aa: CASSQNQGIEAFF
v_gene: TRBV19; abundance: NA; j_gene: TRBJ1-3; d_gene: NA; CDR3nt: TGTGCCAGTAGTGACAGTCCTGGAAACACCATATATTTT; CDR3aa: CASSDSPGNTIYF
v_gene: TRBV30; abundance: NA; j_gene: TRBJ1-1; d_gene: NA; CDR3nt: TGTGCCTTGCACAGGGAACCTGAAGCTTTCTTT; CDR3aa: CALHREPEAFF
v_gene: TRBV10-3; abundance: NA; j_gene: TRBJ1-2; d_gene: NA; CDR3nt: TGTGCCATCAGCCAGGGCGCTTCGGCTGGCTACACCTTC; CDR3aa: CAISQGASAGYTF
v_gene: TRBV5-1; abundance: NA; j_gene: TRBJ2-7; d_gene: TRBD2; CDR3nt: TGCGCCAGCAGCCCGTGGAGGACTAGCGGCTTCGAGCAGTACTTC; CDR3aa: CASSPWRTSGFEQYF
v_gene: TRBV7-2; abundance: NA; j_gene: TRBJ2-5; d_gene: NA; CDR3nt: TGTGCCAGCAGGGCACTAGGACGTGAGACCCAGTACTTC; CDR3aa: CASRALGRETQYF
v_gene: TRBV28; abundance: NA; j_gene: TRBJ1-1; d_gene: NA; CDR3nt: TGTGCCAGCAGTATTGAAGGGAGCACTGAAGCTTTCTTT; CDR3aa: CASSIEGSTEAFF
v_gene: TRBV15; abundance: NA; j_gene: TRBJ2-7; d_gene: TRBD1; CDR3nt: TGTGCCAGCGCGAGCGGACAGGGCTACGAGCAGTACTTC; CDR3aa: CASASGQGYEQYF
v_gene: TRBV29-1; abundance: NA; j_gene: TRBJ1-2; d_gene: TRBD1; CDR3nt: TGCAGCGTCCCAGAGACAACCGCAGGGGGTCGTTCCGGCTATGGCTACACCTTC; CDR3aa: CSVPETTAGGRSGYGYTF
v_gene: TRBV12-3/TRBV12-4; abundance: NA; j_gene: TRBJ1-1; d_gene: NA; CDR3nt: TGTGCCAGCAGTTCCGGGTTTGAAGCTTTCTTT; CDR3aa: CASSSGFEAFF
v_gene: TRBV19; abundance: few; j_gene: TRBJ2-5; d_gene: TRBD1; CDR3nt: TGTGCCAGTAGTTCCCCGGGACAGGGGGCGCAAGAGACCCAGTACTTC; CDR3aa: CASSSPGQGAQETQYF
v_gene: TRBV29-1; abundance: NA; j_gene: TRBJ1-4; d_gene: TRBD1; CDR3nt: TGCAGCGCGCGTTACAGGGGAAGAGGTGAAAAACTGTTTTTT; CDR3aa: CSARYRGRGEKLFF
v_gene: TRBV30; abundance: NA; j_gene: TRBJ1-3; d_gene: TRBD1; CDR3nt: TGTGCCTGGTCGACAGGGAGTGGAAACACCATATATTTT; CDR3aa: CAWSTGSGNTIYF
v_gene: TRBV9; abundance: NA; j_gene: TRBJ2-7; d_gene: TRBD2; CDR3nt: TGTGCCAGCAGCGTAGGGCTAGCGGGAGTTTACGAGCAGTACTTC; CDR3aa: CASSVGLAGVYEQYF
v_gene: TRBV5-1; abundance: few; j_gene: TRBJ2-2; d_gene: TRBD1; CDR3nt: TGCGCCAGCAGCTCGAGGACAGGGGCGGTTCCCCGTCAAAACACCGGGGAGCTGTTTTTT; CDR3aa: CASSSRTGAVPRQNTGELFF
v_gene: TRBV11-2; abundance: few; j_gene: TRBJ2-7; d_gene: NA; CDR3nt: TGTGCCAGCAGCAAAGAAAGGGGGGGAGGGCCTCTTGGCGAGCAGTACTTC; CDR3aa: CASSKERGGGPLGEQYF
v_gene: TRBV27; abundance: NA; j_gene: TRBJ2-2; d_gene: NA; CDR3nt: TGTGCCAGCACTTTGCTAGGACAGAGTGGCACCGGGGAGCTGTTTTTT; CDR3aa: CASTLLGQSGTGELFF
v_gene: TRBV6-6; abundance: NA; j_gene: TRBJ2-7; d_gene: TRBD2; CDR3nt: TGTGCCACCTCATTGACTAGCGGTCCCTACGAGCAGTACTTC; CDR3aa: CATSLTSGPYEQYF
v_gene: TRBV27; abundance: once; j_gene: TRBJ1-1; d_gene: NA; CDR3nt: TGTGCCAGCAGTCATTTGGCGAACACTGAAGCTTTCTTT; CDR3aa: CASSHLANTEAFF
v_gene: TRBV7-2; abundance: few; j_gene: TRBJ2-2; d_gene: NA; CDR3nt: TGTGCCAGCACAAATGCCAGGGGCGCCACCGGGGAGCTGTTTTTT; CDR3aa: CASTNARGATGELFF
v_gene: TRBV18; abundance: NA; j_gene: TRBJ1-1; d_gene: TRBD1; CDR3nt: TGTGCCAGCTCATCAACAGGGGGTTCCATGAACACTGAAGCTTTCTTT; CDR3aa: CASSSTGGSMNTEAFF
v_gene: TRBV6-5; abundance: NA; j_gene: TRBJ2-7; d_gene: TRBD2; CDR3nt: TGTGCCAGCAGTTACTCACCAGGGACTAGCGGGAGCGAGCAGTACTTC; CDR3aa: CASSYSPGTSGSEQYF
v_gene: TRBV24-1; abundance: NA; j_gene: TRBJ2-1; d_gene: NA; CDR3nt: TGTGCCACCAGTGATTCCCAAGGTAGCGGACCGTACAATGAGCAGTTCTTC; CDR3aa: CATSDSQGSGPYNEQFF
v_gene: TRBV7-9; abundance: NA; j_gene: TRBJ2-3; d_gene: TRBD1; CDR3nt: TGTGCCAGCAGCTTAGCTGGGACAGGGGGCTTACCAGATACGCAGTATTTT; CDR3aa: CASSLAGTGGLPDTQYF
v_gene: TRBV19; abundance: once; j_gene: TRBJ2-7; d_gene: TRBD1; CDR3nt: TGTGCCAGTTCGGGACAGCTAAACTCCTACGAGCAGTACTTC; CDR3aa: CASSGQLNSYEQYF
v_gene: TRBV6-5; abundance: NA; j_gene: TRBJ1-6; d_gene: TRBD1; CDR3nt: TGTGCCAGCAGCCATGGACAGGGAAATTCACCCCTCCACTTT; CDR3aa: CASSHGQGNSPLHF
v_gene: TRBV9; abundance: NA; j_gene: TRBJ1-6; d_gene: NA; CDR3nt: TGTGCCAGCAGCGTAGCTACAGCAGATAATTCACCCCTCCACTTT; CDR3aa: CASSVATADNSPLHF
v_gene: TRBV18; abundance: NA; j_gene: TRBJ1-2; d_gene: NA; CDR3nt: TGTGCCAGCTCACCAATTGGACAGAACGTTAACTATGGCTACACCTTC; CDR3aa: CASSPIGQNVNYGYTF
v_gene: TRBV6-2/TRBV6-3; abundance: NA; j_gene: TRBJ2-5; d_gene: TRBD1; CDR3nt: TGTGCCAGCAGTAGGCCGGGACAGGGACAAGAGACCCAGTACTTC; CDR3aa: CASSRPGQGQETQYF
v_gene: TRBV18; abundance: NA; j_gene: TRBJ1-5; d_gene: NA; CDR3nt: TGTGCCAGCTCACCCAGGACCTTGGAGGTTGATCAGCCCCAGCATTTT; CDR3aa: CASSPRTLEVDQPQHF
v_gene: TRBV7-2; abundance: NA; j_gene: TRBJ2-7; d_gene: NA; CDR3nt: TGTGCCAGCAGCCCTGCTAGGGACACCTTCTACGAGCAGTACTTC; CDR3aa: CASSPARDTFYEQYF
v_gene: TRBV30; abundance: NA; j_gene: TRBJ1-5; d_gene: NA; CDR3nt: TGTGCCTGGAGTACCGGGAGCAATCAGCCCCAGCATTTT; CDR3aa: CAWSTGSNQPQHF
v_gene: TRBV28; abundance: NA; j_gene: TRBJ2-1; d_gene: TRBD2; CDR3nt: TGTGCCAGCAGTTTCTTTCCGGGACTAGCGGGAAGACCCTACAATGAGCAGTTCTTC; CDR3aa: CASSFFPGLAGRPYNEQFF
v_gene: TRBV6-4; abundance: once; j_gene: TRBJ1-1; d_gene: TRBD1; CDR3nt: TGTGCCAGCCCTACCTGGACAGGGGCCATGAACACTGAAGCTTTCTTT; CDR3aa: CASPTWTGAMNTEAFF
v_gene: TRBV3-1/TRBV3-2; abundance: NA; j_gene: TRBJ2-2; d_gene: TRBD2; CDR3nt: TGTGCCAGCAGCCGTAGCGGGCTGGGGAACACCGGGGAGCTGTTTTTT; CDR3aa: CASSRSGLGNTGELFF
v_gene: TRBV4-2; abundance: NA; j_gene: TRBJ2-7; d_gene: TRBD2; CDR3nt: TGTGCCAGCAGCCAAGATTCCCTAGCGGTTTCCTACGAGCAGTACTTC; CDR3aa: CASSQDSLAVSYEQYF
v_gene: TRBV15; abundance: once; j_gene: TRBJ1-5; d_gene: TRBD1; CDR3nt: TGTGCCACCAGCAGGATTGGGCGAGGACAGGGGCATTTT; CDR3aa: CATSRIGRGQGHF
v_gene: TRBV24-1; abundance: NA; j_gene: TRBJ2-2; d_gene: TRBD1; CDR3nt: TGTGCCACCAGTGACCCGACAGGGGGCCTTACCGGGGAGCTGTTTTTT; CDR3aa: CATSDPTGGLTGELFF
v_gene: TRBV18; abundance: NA; j_gene: TRBJ2-1; d_gene: TRBD1; CDR3nt: TGTGCCAGCTCACCACCGGTGAGGACAGGGACCTACAATGAGCAGTTCTTC; CDR3aa: CASSPPVRTGTYNEQFF
v_gene: TRBV5-5; abundance: once; j_gene: TRBJ1-2; d_gene: TRBD1; CDR3nt: TGTGCCAGCAGCTTGGAGGGACAGGGGTACTATGGCTACACCTTC; CDR3aa: CASSLEGQGYYGYTF
v_gene: TRBV11-2; abundance: NA; j_gene: TRBJ2-7; d_gene: NA; CDR3nt: TGTGCCAGCAGCTTGGGAGGGGGGGGAAATATCTACGAGCAGTACTTC; CDR3aa: CASSLGGGGNIYEQYF
v_gene: TRBV27; abundance: NA; j_gene: TRBJ1-4; d_gene: NA; CDR3nt: TGTGCCAGCAGTTTAAGTGCGGTGAGGTACAGGGCCAGTGAAAAACTGTTTTTT; CDR3aa: CASSLSAVRYRASEKLFF